The following is a T cell receptor beta chain sequence with its context. Antigen specificity is unknown. The sample comes from a study of shared clonotypes between healthy human individuals. General study results and limits: Despite large depth, sorted-subset datasets appeared incompletely sequenced.

Germline V gives CDR1 SGHRS, CDR2 YFSETQ. V shed 0 bases and J 0 bases; nucleotides not matched to a gene: 16. The CDR3 runs to 21 residues. Deep level was the assay's run setting. The material for each subset, its genomic DNA, was split evenly across several immunoSEQ plates. When replicate PCRs were run on sorted subsets, they used about 220 ng DNA, tens of thousands of T cell genomes. TCRdb keeps only in-frame clones here, not all; method: immunoSEQ multiplex PCR. The table shows about 2.5 million clones, with 80% to 95% occurring only once. This sequence originates from a man aged 18-30 years in good health. Some clones in this sample may be carry-over from other donors' samples. Material: naive CD4+ T cells from PBMCs. Subset of the sample: CD45RA+ positively selected. The gene calls are TRBV5-1 and TRBJ2-7; 12 nucleotides align to TRBD2. CDR3 nucleotide sequence: TGCGCCAGCAGCTTGGTTCTCCTAGCGGGAGGGGACCACTCTCTCTCCTACGAGCAGTACTTC. As protein: CASSLVLLAGGDHSLSYEQYF.